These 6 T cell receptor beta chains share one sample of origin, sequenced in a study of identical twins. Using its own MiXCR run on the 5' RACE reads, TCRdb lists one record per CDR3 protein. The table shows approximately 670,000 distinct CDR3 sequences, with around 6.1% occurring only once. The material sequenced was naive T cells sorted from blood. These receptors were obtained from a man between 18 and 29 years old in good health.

This chain's CDR3 is CASSQDLAGGSDTQYF. The CDR3 DNA is TGCGCCAGCAGCCAAGATCTGGCGGGAGGGTCAGATACGCAGTATTTT. The J gene is TRBJ2-3, the V gene TRBV4-3, with TRBD2 matching over 9 bases. V lost 0 bases, J lost 4 bases, and 5 bases stayed unmatched. This CDR3 is 16 amino acids long. Germline CDR1 LGHNA, CDR2 YSLEER.

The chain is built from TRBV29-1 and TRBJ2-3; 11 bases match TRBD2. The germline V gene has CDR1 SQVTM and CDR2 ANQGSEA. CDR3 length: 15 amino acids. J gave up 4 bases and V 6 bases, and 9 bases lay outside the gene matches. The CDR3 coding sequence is TGCAGCGTCCTCGGGACTAGCGGTACCCCAGATACGCAGTATTTT. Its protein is CSVLGTSGTPDTQYF.

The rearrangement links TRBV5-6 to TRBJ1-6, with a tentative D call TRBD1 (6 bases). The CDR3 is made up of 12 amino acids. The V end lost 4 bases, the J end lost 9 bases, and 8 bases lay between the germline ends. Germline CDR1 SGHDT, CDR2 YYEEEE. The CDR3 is CASSPGVSPLHF. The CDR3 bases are TGTGCCAGCAGCCCAGGGGTTTCACCCCTCCACTTT.

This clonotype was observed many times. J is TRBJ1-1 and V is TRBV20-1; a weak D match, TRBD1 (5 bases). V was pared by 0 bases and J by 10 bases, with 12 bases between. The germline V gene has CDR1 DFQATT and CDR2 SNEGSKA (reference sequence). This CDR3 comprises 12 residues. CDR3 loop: CSARDWGEGAFF. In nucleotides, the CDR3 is TGCAGTGCTAGAGACTGGGGGGAGGGAGCTTTCTTT.

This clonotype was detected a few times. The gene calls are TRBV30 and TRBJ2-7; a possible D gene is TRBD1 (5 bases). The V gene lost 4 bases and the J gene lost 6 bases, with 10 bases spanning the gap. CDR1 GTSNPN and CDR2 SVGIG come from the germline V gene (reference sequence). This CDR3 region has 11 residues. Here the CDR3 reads CAWTAGFEQYF. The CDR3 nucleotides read TGTGCCTGGACTGCAGGGTTCGAGCAGTACTTC.

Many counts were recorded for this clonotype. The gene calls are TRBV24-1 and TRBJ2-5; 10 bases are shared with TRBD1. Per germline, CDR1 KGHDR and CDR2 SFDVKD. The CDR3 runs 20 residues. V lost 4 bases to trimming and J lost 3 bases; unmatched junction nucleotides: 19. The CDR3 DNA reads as TGTGCCACCAGTGACTCCAACGACGACAGGGGGCGTTTGGCTAAAGAGACCCAGTACTTC. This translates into CATSDSNDDRGRLAKETQYF.